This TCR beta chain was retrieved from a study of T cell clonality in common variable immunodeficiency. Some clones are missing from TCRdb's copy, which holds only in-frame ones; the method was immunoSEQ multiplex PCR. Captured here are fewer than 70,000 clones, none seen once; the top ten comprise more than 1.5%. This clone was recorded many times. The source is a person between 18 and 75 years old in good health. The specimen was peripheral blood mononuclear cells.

This CDR3 reads CASSVNQEGYTF. Incomplete CDR3 DNA: TGTGCCAGCAGCGTAAACCAGGAGGGC. The J gene is TRBJ1-2, the V gene TRBV7-8; D gene ambiguous. Read data end 3 residues before the CDR3 end; the end is taken from the germline J gene. The CDR3 has 12 amino acids. Germline CDR1 reads SGHVS; CDR2 reads FQNEAQ.